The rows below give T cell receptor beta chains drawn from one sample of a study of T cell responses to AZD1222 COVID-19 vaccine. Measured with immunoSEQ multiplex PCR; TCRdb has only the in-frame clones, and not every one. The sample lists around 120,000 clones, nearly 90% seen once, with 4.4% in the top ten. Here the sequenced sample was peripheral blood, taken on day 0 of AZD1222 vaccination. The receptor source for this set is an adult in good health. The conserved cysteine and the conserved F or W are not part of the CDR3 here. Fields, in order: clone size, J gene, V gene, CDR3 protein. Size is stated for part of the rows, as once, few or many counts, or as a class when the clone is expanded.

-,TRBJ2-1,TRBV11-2,ASSPRPGGGNEQF
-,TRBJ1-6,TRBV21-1,ASSKWAEGNSPLH
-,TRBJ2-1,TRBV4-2,ASSQLAGGNNEQF
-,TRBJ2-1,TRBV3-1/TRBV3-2,ASSHRDLSYNEQF
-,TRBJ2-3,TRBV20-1,SASSASGKAQY
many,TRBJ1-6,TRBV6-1,ASSDGNSNSPLH
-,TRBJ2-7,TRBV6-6,ASSYSAGSYEQY
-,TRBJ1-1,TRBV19,ASSTTPGQGSAF
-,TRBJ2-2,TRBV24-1,AAGGESTGELF
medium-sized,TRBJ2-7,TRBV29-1,SVHVHGEQY
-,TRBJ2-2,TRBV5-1,ASGAYRGPNTGELF
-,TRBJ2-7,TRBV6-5,ASMRDGSYEQY
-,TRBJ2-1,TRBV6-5,ASSLGPRGSNEQF
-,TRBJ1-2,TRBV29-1,SAWDRGDYGYT
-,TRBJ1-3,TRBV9,ASSVQGSGNTIY
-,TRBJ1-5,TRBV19,ASSPDNNQPQH
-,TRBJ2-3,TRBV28,ASSPAKARGSRDTQY
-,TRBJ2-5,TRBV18,ASSPRDSQETQY
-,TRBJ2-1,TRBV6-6,ASREGGGPYNEQF
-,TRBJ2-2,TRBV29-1,SALGGLNTGELF
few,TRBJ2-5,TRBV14,ASSQGLTSETPRETQY
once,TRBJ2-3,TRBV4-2,ASSHGGLAGPSTDTQY
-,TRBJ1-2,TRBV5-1,ASSLEGQGDGYT
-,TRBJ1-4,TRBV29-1,SVRQGIGEKLF
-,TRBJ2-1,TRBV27,ASSLLLASYNEQF
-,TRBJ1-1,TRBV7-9,ASSPPGGYLNTEAF
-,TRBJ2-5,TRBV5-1,ASSGTSGGPQETQY
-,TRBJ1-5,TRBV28,ASSFSTNQPQH